These T cell receptor beta chains were read from a single sample in a study of blood T cell repertoires in COVID-19. Assay used: immunoSEQ multiplex PCR; TCRdb lists only in-frame clones, some missing. The profile shows about 120,000 clones, 84% of them singletons. The source material was PBMCs or T cells enriched from blood (not recorded which). These receptors were taken from a woman in her 30s who had recovered from COVID-19. CDR3s include the opening cysteine and the closing phenylalanine or tryptophan.

j_call v_call cdr3_aa
TRBJ1-2 TRBV5-5 CASSLGTLNYGYTF
TRBJ2-1 TRBV7-3 CASSLTLAGFSYNEQFF
TRBJ2-3 TRBV7-2 CASSSSGRATDTQYF
TRBJ2-1 TRBV14 CASSLQLGLAPAEQFF
TRBJ1-5 TRBV19 CASSINRGNQPQHF
TRBJ1-1 TRBV28 CASMSRATEAFF
TRBJ2-2 TRBV27 CASSPTGNTGELFF
TRBJ2-2 TRBV27 CASSLQRGGPGELFF
TRBJ1-2 TRBV28 CASSWAANYGYTF
TRBJ2-7 TRBV7-2 CASRRGGAGRNEQYF
TRBJ2-1 TRBV11-3 CASSGPPGLVGEASYNEQFF
TRBJ2-1 TRBV5-1 CASRERDRSPNEQFF
TRBJ2-7 TRBV5-4 CASSSLRTSGRRQYF
TRBJ2-7 TRBV28 CASSYLVGQGNYEQYF
TRBJ2-1 TRBV11-1 CASSQRTSNEQFF
TRBJ1-4 TRBV18 CASSPLSGFNEKLFF
TRBJ2-3 TRBV5-4 CASSLAVTSTDTQYF
TRBJ2-4 TRBV4-3 CASSQDRNYKNIQYF
TRBJ1-2 TRBV28 CASSSSVGYTF
TRBJ1-4 TRBV7-9 CASSLLGATNEKLFF
TRBJ2-7 TRBV7-2 CASSSDRGRRYEQYF
TRBJ1-5 TRBV11-2 CASSLDAATGGKQPQHF
TRBJ2-2 TRBV29-1 CSVRGRESDTGELFF
TRBJ2-5 TRBV5-1 CASSLVGTSAQETQYF
TRBJ1-6 TRBV7-9 CASSSGGQGNSPLHF
TRBJ2-1 TRBV28 CASSLPGGAYNEQFF
TRBJ1-2 TRBV11-1 CASSHQGTYGYTF
TRBJ2-7 TRBV28 CASVAGSLKYEQYF
TRBJ2-3 TRBV4-2 CASSPGRLTDTQYF
TRBJ2-2 TRBV6-5 CASSYGGSTGELFF
TRBJ2-7 TRBV6-2/TRBV6-3 CASSLLAGGPGEQYF
TRBJ2-5 TRBV7-9 CASRKGRGNQETQYF
TRBJ1-2 TRBV28 CASSLDRGLYGYTF
TRBJ2-7 TRBV19 CASSMKAGQGYEQYF
TRBJ2-4 TRBV5-1 CASSLEVGGAGIQYF
TRBJ2-7 TRBV7-2 CASSQVGTGSYEQYF
TRBJ2-7 TRBV3-1/TRBV3-2 CASSQDLLAGNSYEQYF
TRBJ1-3 TRBV7-6 CASSFGQGSGNTIYF
TRBJ1-2 TRBV4-3 CASSQTNFDGLLDVYGYTF
TRBJ1-2 TRBV7-2 CASSLGRRNGYTF
TRBJ2-3 TRBV7-4 CASSRTDSTAGGSTDTQYF
TRBJ2-1 TRBV18 CASSPRAGEGNEQFF